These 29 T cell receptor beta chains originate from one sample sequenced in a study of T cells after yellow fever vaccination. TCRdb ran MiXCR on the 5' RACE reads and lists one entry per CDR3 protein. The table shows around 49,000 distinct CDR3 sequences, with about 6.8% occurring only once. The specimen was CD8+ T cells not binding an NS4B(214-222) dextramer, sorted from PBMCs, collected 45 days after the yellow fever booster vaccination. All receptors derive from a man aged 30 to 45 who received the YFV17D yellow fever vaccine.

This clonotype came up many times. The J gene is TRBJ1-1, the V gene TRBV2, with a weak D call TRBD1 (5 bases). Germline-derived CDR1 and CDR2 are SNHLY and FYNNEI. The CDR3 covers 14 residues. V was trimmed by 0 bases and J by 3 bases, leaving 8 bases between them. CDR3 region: CASSEARGYTEAFF. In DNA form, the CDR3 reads TGTGCCAGCAGTGAAGCTCGGGGGTACACTGAAGCTTTCTTT.

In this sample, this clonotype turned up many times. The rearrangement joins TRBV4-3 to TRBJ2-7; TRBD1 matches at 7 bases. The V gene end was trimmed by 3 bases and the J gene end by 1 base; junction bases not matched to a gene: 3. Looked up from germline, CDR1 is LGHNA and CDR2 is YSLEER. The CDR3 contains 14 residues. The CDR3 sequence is CASSQGTVSYEQYF. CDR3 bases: TGCGCCAGCAGCCAGGGGACAGTTTCCTACGAGCAGTACTTC.

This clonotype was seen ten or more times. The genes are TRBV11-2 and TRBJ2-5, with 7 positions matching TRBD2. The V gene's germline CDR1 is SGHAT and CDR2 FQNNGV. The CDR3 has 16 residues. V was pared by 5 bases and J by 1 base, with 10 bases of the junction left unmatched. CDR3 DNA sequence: TGTGCCAGCAGCCCAGGGTGGGGACTAACCCAAGAGACCCAGTACTTC. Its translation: CASSPGWGLTQETQYF.

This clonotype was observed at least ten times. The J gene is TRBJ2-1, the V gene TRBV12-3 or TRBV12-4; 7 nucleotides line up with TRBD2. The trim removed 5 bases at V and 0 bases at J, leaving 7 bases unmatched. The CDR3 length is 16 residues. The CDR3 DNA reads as TGTGCCAGCAGTGTCTCTAGCGGTGTCTCCTACAATGAGCAGTTCTTC. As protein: CASSVSSGVSYNEQFF.

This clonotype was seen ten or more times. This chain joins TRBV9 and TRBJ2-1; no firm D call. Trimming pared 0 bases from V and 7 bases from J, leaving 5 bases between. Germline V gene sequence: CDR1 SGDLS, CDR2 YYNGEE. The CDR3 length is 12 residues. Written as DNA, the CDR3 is TGTGCCAGCAGCGTAGACGTAAATGAGCAGTTCTTC. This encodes CASSVDVNEQFF. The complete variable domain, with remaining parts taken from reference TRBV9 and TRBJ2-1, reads DSGVTQTPKHLITATGQRVTLRCSPRSGDLSVYWYQQSLDQGLQFLIQYYNGEERAKGNILERFSAQQFPDLHSELNLSSLELGDSALYFCASSVDVNEQFFGPGTRLTVL.

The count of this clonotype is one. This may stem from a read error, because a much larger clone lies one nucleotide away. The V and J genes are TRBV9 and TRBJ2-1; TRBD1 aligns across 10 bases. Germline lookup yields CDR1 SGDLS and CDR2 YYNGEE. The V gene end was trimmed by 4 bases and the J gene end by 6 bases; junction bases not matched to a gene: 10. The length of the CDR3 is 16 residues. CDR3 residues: CASSTRRDRGRNEQFF. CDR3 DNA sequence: TGTGCCAGCAGCACCCGAAGGGACAGGGGCCGCAATGAGCAGTTCTTC.

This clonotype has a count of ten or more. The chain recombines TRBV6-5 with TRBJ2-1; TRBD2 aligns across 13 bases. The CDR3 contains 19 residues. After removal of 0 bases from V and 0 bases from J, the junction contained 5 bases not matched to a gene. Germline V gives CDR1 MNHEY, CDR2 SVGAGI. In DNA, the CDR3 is TGTGCCAGCAGTTACTCGGAGACTAGCGGGAGGTACTCCTACAATGAGCAGTTCTTC. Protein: CASSYSETSGRYSYNEQFF.

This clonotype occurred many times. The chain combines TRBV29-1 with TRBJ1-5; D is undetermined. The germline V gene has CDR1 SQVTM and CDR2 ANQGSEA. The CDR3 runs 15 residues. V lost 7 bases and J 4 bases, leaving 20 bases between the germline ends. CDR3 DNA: TGCAGCGCCCCGAACACCTTCCAGAATAATCAGCCCCAGCATTTT. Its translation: CSAPNTFQNNQPQHF.

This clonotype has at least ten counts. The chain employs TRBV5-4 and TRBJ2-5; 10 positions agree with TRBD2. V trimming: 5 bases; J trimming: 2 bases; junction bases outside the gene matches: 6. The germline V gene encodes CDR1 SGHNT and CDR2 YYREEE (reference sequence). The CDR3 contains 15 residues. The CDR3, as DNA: TGTGCCAGCAGTGTTCTAGCGGGGGCTCAAGAGACCCAGTACTTC. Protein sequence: CASSVLAGAQETQYF. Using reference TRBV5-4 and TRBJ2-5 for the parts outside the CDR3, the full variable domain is ETGVTQSPTHLIKTRGQQVTLRCSSQSGHNTVSWYQQALGQGPQFIFQYYREEENGRGNFPPRFSGLQFPNYSSELNVNALELDDSALYLCASSVLAGAQETQYFGPGTRLLVL.

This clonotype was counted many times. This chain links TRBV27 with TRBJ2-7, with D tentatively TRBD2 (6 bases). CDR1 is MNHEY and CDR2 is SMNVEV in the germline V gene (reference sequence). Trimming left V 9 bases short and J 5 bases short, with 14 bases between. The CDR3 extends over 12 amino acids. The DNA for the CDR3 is TGTGCCAGGGTTGGAGGGACCCACGAGCAGTACTTC. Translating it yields CARVGGTHEQYF.

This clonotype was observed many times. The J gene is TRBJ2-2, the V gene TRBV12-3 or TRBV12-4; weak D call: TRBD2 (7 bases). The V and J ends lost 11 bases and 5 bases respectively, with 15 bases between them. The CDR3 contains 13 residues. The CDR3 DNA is TGTGCCGGCGGGGGCTTGGGGACCGGGGAGCTGTTTTTT. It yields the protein CAGGGLGTGELFF.

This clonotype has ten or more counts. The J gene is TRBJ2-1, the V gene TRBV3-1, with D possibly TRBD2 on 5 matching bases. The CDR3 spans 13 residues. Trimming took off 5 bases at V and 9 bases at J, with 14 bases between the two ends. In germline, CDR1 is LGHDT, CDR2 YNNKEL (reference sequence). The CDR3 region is CASSSGGPLEQFF. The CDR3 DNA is TGTGCCAGCAGCAGTGGAGGTCCCCTTGAGCAGTTCTTC.

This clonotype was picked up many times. CDR3 loop: CASLASGGPLQDTQYF. The CDR3 DNA is TGTGCCAGCCTGGCTAGCGGGGGCCCATTACAAGATACGCAGTATTTT. The chain recombines TRBV12-3 or TRBV12-4 with TRBJ2-3; 10 nucleotides match TRBD2. The ends lost 8 bases at V and 5 bases at J; junction bases unmatched: 13. The CDR3 is made up of 16 amino acids.

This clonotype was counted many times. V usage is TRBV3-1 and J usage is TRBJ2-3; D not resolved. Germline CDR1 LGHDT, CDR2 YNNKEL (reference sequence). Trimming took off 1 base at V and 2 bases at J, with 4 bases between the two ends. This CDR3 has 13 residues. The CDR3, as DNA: TGTGCCAGCAGCCAAGGTTTCACAGATACGCAGTATTTT. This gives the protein CASSQGFTDTQYF.

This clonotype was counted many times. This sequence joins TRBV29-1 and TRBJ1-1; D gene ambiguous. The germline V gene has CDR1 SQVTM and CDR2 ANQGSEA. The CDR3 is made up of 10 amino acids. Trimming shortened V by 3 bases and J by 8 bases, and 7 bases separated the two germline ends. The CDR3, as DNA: TGCAGCGTTGAGCACGGAGAAGCTTTCTTT. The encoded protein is CSVEHGEAFF.

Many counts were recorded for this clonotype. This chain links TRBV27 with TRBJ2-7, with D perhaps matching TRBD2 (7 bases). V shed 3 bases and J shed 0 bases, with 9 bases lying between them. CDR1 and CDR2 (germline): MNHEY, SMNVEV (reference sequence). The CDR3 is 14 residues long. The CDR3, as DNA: TGTGCCAGCAGTTTCGCGGGGGCCTCCTACGAGCAGTACTTC. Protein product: CASSFAGASYEQYF.

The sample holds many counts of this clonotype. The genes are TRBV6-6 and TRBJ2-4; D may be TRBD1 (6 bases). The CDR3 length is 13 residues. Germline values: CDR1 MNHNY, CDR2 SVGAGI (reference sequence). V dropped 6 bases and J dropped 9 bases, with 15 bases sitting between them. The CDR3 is CASSPQGGGIQYF. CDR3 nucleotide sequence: TGTGCCAGCAGCCCACAGGGCGGAGGCATTCAGTACTTC.

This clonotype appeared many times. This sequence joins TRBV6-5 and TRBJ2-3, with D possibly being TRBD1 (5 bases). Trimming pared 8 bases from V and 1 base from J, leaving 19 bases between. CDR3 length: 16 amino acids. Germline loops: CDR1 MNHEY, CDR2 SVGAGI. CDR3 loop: CASCLGADTGTDTQYF. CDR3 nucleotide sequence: TGTGCCAGCTGTTTAGGGGCGGATACAGGCACAGATACGCAGTATTTT.

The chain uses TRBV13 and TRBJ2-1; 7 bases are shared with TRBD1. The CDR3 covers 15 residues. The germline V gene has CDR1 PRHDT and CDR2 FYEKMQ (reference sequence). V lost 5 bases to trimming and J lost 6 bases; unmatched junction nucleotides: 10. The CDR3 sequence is CASSQGQTSPNEQFF. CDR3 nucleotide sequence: TGTGCCAGCAGCCAGGGACAGACCTCTCCCAATGAGCAGTTCTTC.

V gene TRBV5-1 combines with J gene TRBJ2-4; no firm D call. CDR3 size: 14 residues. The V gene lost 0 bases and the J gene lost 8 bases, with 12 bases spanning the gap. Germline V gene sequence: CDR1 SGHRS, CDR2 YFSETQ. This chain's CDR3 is CASSLAVGVDIQYF. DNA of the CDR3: TGCGCCAGCAGCTTGGCCGTCGGAGTTGACATTCAGTACTTC.

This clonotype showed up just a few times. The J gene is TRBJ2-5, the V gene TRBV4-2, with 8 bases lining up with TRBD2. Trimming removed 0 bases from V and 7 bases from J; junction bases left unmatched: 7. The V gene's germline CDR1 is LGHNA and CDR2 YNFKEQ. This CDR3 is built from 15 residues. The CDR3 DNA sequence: TGTGCCAGCAGCCAAGAAAGCGGGAGTACTCCGACCCAGTACTTC. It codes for CASSQESGSTPTQYF.

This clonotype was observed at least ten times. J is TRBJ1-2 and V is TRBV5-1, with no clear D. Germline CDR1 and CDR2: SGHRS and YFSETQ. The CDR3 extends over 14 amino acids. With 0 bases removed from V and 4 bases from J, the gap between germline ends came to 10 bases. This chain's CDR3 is CASSLDLASYGYTF. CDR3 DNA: TGCGCCAGCAGCTTGGATTTGGCCTCCTATGGCTACACCTTC.

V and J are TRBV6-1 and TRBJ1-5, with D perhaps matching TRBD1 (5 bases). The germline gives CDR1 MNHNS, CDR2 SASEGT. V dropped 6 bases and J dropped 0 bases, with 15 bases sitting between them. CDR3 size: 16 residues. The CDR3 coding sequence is TGTGCCAGCAGCCACAGGTCAGGAGATAGCAATCAGCCCCAGCATTTT. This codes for CASSHRSGDSNQPQHF.

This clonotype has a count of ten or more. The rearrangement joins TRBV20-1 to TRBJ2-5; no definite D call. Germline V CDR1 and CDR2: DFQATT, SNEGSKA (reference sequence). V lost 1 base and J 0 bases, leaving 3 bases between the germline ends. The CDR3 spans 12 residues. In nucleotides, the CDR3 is TGCAGTGCTAGAGCCGACCAAGAGACCCAGTACTTC. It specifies CSARADQETQYF.

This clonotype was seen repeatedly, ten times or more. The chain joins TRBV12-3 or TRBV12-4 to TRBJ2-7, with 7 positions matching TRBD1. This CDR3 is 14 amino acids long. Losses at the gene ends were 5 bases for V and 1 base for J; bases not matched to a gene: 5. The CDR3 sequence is CASSASGQSYEQYF. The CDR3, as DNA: TGTGCCAGCAGTGCCTCGGGACAGTCCTACGAGCAGTACTTC.

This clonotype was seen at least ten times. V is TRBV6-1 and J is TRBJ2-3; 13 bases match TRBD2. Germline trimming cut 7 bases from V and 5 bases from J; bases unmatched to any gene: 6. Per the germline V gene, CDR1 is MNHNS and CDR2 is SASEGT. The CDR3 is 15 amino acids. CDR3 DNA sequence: TGTGCCAGCACCCTACTAGCGGGAGGGTTAGATACGCAGTATTTT. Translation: CASTLLAGGLDTQYF.

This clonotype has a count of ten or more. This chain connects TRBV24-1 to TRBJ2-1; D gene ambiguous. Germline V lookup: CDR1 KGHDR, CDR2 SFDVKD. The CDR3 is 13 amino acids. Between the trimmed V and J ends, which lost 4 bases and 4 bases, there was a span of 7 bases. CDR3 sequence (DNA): TGTGCCACCAGTGACGCGCAATACAATGAGCAGTTCTTC. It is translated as CATSDAQYNEQFF.

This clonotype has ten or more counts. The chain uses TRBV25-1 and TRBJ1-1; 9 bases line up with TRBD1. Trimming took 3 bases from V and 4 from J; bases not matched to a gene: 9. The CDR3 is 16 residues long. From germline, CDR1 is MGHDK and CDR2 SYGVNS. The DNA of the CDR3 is TGTGCCAGCAGTGAGACCCGACAGGGGGGCGTCACTGAAGCTTTCTTT. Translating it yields CASSETRQGGVTEAFF. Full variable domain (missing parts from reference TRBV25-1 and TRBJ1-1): EADIYQTPRYLVIGTGKKITLECSQTMGHDKMYWYQQDPGMELHLIHYSYGVNSTEKGDLSSESTVSRIRTEHFPLTLESARPSHTSQYLCASSETRQGGVTEAFFGQGTRLTVV.

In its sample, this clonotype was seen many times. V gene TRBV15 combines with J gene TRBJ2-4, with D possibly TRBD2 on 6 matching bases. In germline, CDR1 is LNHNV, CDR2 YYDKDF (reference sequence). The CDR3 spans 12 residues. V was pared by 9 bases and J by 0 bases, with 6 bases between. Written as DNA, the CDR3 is TGTGCCACGCGGGGAGCCAAAAACATTCAGTACTTC. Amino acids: CATRGAKNIQYF.